The clone carrying this TCR beta chain was recorded at least ten times. The antigen is undetermined. The sample comes from a study of T-cell reconstitution after alpha-beta-depleted transplantation in children. Findings of the study overall: When one year had passed after transplant, most T-cell counts and diversity came from newly produced T cells. Where some patients showed high TCRbeta diversity at day 60, it came from recipient T cells and thymic progenitors that had survived. Expanded graft clones numbering several hundred reportedly gave rise to alpha-beta T cells about two months after transplant.

Trimming cost V 3 bases and J 6 bases; bases outside gene matches: 8. Germline loops: CDR1 DFQATT, CDR2 SNEGSKA (reference sequence). The CDR3 is 14 residues long. Using unique molecular identifiers, the investigators prepared the TCRbeta library. TCRdb re-derived calls from the PCR reads in MiXCR, one entry per CDR3 protein. The sample has 200,000 to 250,000 distinct CDR3 sequences, about a tenth seen once. The receptor was derived from a child younger than two with acute myeloid leukemia, due to receive a stem cell transplant. The sample in question was PBMCs, obtained before TCRalphabeta/CD19-depleted stem cell transplant. The rearrangement joins TRBV20-1 to TRBJ2-3; 8 bases line up with TRBD2. CDR3 coding DNA: TGCAGTGCTAGGGTAGCGGGATTAGAGGATACGCAGTATTTT. Translation gives CSARVAGLEDTQYF.